This TCR beta chain was recorded in a study of T cells after yellow fever vaccination. TCRdb re-derived calls from the 5' RACE reads in MiXCR, one entry per CDR3 protein. Found here are 250,000 or so distinct CDR3 sequences, roughly 7.2% of them singletons; the top ten hold approximately 0.84%. General study findings and limits: The study found a weaker secondary response that peaked faster, day 5 versus 15.

Between the trimmed V and J ends, which lost 1 base and 3 bases, there was a span of 12 bases. CDR3 length: 15 residues. CDR1 and CDR2 (germline): LGHNA, YNFKEQ. This clonotype was detected a few times. Its specificity is unknown. This chain links TRBV4-2 with TRBJ2-5; no clear D gene. Sequencing used CD4+ T cells sorted from PBMCs, obtained 15 days after the yellow fever booster vaccination. The receptor was derived from a man between 25 and 39 years old who received the YFV17D yellow fever vaccine. Here the CDR3 DNA reads TGTGCCAGCAGCCAAGGAGCAGTCAGAGAAGAGACCCAGTACTTC. Protein sequence: CASSQGAVREETQYF.